A single sample gave rise to the 22 T cell receptor beta chains below, sequenced in a study of early T cells in non-severe SARS-CoV-2 infection. TCRdb re-analysed the 5' RACE reads in MiXCR, keeping a single row per CDR3 protein. The table lists about 11,000 distinct CDR3 sequences, around 5% of them singletons. Material for sequencing was whole blood. The receptor set was obtained from an adult who was a healthcare worker with PCR-confirmed SARS-CoV-2 infection or an uninfected control (not recorded which).

This clonotype was seen many times. J is TRBJ2-7 and V is TRBV29-1; the D gene could be TRBD1 or TRBD2 (7 bases each). The V gene's germline CDR1 is SQVTM and CDR2 ANQGSEA. The ends were cut back, 7 bases at V and 4 bases at J, with 17 bases in the middle. CDR3 length equals 13 residues. CDR3 in DNA: TGCAGCGCCTCGGGACAGCGGGATTACGAGCAGTACTTC. This encodes CSASGQRDYEQYF.

In its sample, this clonotype was seen many times. The chain's CDR3 is CASSQAIVYQNTEAFF. The CDR3 DNA reads as TGCGCCAGCAGCCAAGCCATCGTCTATCAGAACACTGAAGCTTTCTTT. The chain has TRBV4-3 and TRBJ1-1; no clear D gene. Germline values: CDR1 LGHNA, CDR2 YSLEER. This CDR3 is built from 16 residues. Trimming pared 1 base from V and 1 base from J, leaving 13 bases between.

In its sample, this clonotype was seen many times. The CDR3 DNA reads as TGCAGTGCTCGTGACCTGGTACAGGGGGCGCGGCGGGCTGAAGCTTTCTTT. This encodes CSARDLVQGARRAEAFF. This chain links TRBV20-1 with TRBJ1-1; 9 bases map to TRBD1. With 5 bases clipped from V and 6 bases from J, the junction kept 19 bases outside the gene matches. This CDR3 region has 17 residues. Germline lookup yields CDR1 DFQATT and CDR2 SNEGSKA (reference sequence).

In this sample, this clonotype turned up many times. J is TRBJ2-3 and V is TRBV7-9; the D gene is possibly TRBD2 (6 bases). The CDR3 consists of 15 residues. The V end lost 5 bases, the J end lost 5 bases, and 17 bases lay between the germline ends. CDR1 is SEHNR and CDR2 is FQNEAQ in the germline V gene (reference sequence). CDR3 DNA sequence: TGTGCCAGCAGCGCTCGACTAGGTGTTAAAGATACGCAGTATTTT. Amino acid sequence: CASSARLGVKDTQYF.

By proportion, this clonotype is medium-sized (0.01 to 0.1%). The chain carries TRBV12-3 or TRBV12-4 and TRBJ2-7; D remains unclear. The CDR3 sequence is 15 residues long. Trimming shortened V by 6 bases and J by 4 bases, and 19 bases separated the two germline ends. DNA for the CDR3: TGTGCCAGCAGCTCTTTCGGCAGCAAGGTATACGAGCAGTACTTC. Translation gives CASSSFGSKVYEQYF.

Details on this clonotype: This may arise from a read error, as a much more abundant clone is one base away. This sequence joins TRBV7-2 and TRBJ1-5; 8 positions agree with TRBD1. After removal of 5 bases from V and 6 bases from J, the junction contained 9 bases not matched to a gene. Germline V gene lookup returns CDR1 SGHTA and CDR2 FQGNSA. The CDR3 covers 15 residues. The CDR3 DNA is TGTGCCAGCAGCCCAAACTACAGGGGGAGTCAGCCCCAGCATTTT. Protein: CASSPNYRGSQPQHF.

This clonotype showed up many times. The chain uses TRBV21-1 and TRBJ2-1; TRBD2 was called by the table and not checked on the DNA. TRBV21-1 is a pseudogene segment. This CDR3 is 16 amino acids long. CDR3 sequence: CASSDSRRYRVLEQFF. In DNA, the CDR3 is TGTGCCAGCAGTGACTCAAGGAGGTATAGGGTATTGGAGCAGTTCTTC.

There are many counts of this clonotype. The V call is TRBV29-1, the J call TRBJ2-3, with D hard to call. Germline V gene data show CDR1 as SQVTM and CDR2 as ANQGSEA. The CDR3 extends over 14 amino acids. V was shortened by 1 base and J by 1 base, with 9 bases between the two germline ends. This chain's CDR3 is CSVEVLQGTDTQYF. CDR3 nucleotides: TGCAGCGTTGAAGTACTCCAGGGCACAGATACGCAGTATTTT.

This clonotype was observed at least ten times. The chain has TRBV20-1 and TRBJ1-5, with D perhaps matching TRBD1 (5 bases). The CDR3 loop spans 16 amino acids. In germline, CDR1 is DFQATT, CDR2 SNEGSKA (reference sequence). V was clipped by 0 bases and J by 2 bases, with 14 bases between them. The CDR3 here is CSARDGAEMGNQPQHF. For the CDR3, the DNA is TGCAGTGCTAGAGATGGGGCGGAAATGGGCAATCAGCCCCAGCATTTT.

This clonotype was seen ten or more times. The genes are TRBV4-3 and TRBJ2-7, with D maybe TRBD1 (7 bases). Trimming pared 1 base from V and 2 bases from J, leaving 12 bases between. Germline V gene lookup returns CDR1 LGHNA and CDR2 YSLEER. The CDR3 totals 15 residues. CDR3 residues: CASSQAGDSTYEQYF. The DNA for the CDR3 is TGCGCCAGCAGCCAAGCGGGGGACAGTACCTACGAGCAGTACTTC.

The J gene is TRBJ2-1, the V gene TRBV6-2 or TRBV6-3; no clear D gene. CDR1 and CDR2 from the germline V gene are MNHEY and SVGEGT. CDR3 length: 15 residues. V was shortened by 0 bases and J by 3 bases, with 9 bases between the two germline ends. The CDR3 reads CASSYSGSDYNEQFF. The CDR3 DNA sequence: TGTGCCAGCAGTTACTCCGGTTCTGACTACAATGAGCAGTTCTTC.

This clonotype came up a few times. The chain couples TRBV6-2 or TRBV6-3 to TRBJ2-2; TRBD1 agrees at 9 bases. Germline CDR1 is MNHEY and CDR2 is SVGEGT. The CDR3 extends over 15 amino acids. Losses at the gene ends were 6 bases for V and 6 bases for J; bases not matched to a gene: 8. The CDR3 coding sequence is TGTGCCAGCAGGCACCGGGACAGGGACGCCGGGGAGCTGTTTTTT. Translating gives CASRHRDRDAGELFF.

This clonotype showed up many times. V gene TRBV7-2 combines with J gene TRBJ1-2; D is unresolved. The CDR3 length is 13 residues. CDR1 and CDR2 from the germline V gene are SGHTA and FQGNSA. V lost 1 base, J lost 8 bases, and 11 bases lay in between. This CDR3 reads CASSLGGKGGYTF. The CDR3 DNA reads TGTGCCAGCAGCTTAGGAGGCAAGGGCGGCTACACCTTC. Together with reference TRBV7-2 and TRBJ1-2, the CDR3 gives the full variable domain: GAGVSQSPSNKVTEKGKDVELRCDPISGHTALYWYRQSLGQGLEFLIYFQGNSAPDKSGLPSDRFSAERTGGSVSTLTIQRTQQEDSAVYLCASSLGGKGGYTFGSGTRLTVV.

This clonotype was seen at least ten times. This sequence joins TRBV12-3 or TRBV12-4 and TRBJ1-6; TRBD1 matches 8 bases. The length of the CDR3 is 14 residues. With V trimmed by 5 bases and J by 6 bases, 3 bases remained unmatched. The CDR3 protein is CASSLGQGNSPLHF. The CDR3 DNA reads TGTGCCAGCAGTCTCGGACAGGGTAATTCACCCCTCCACTTT.

By sample fraction, this clonotype is medium-sized. J is TRBJ2-3 and V is TRBV25-1; 10 bases fit TRBD1. Germline V gene sequence: CDR1 MGHDK, CDR2 SYGVNS. V shed 8 bases, J shed 4 bases, and the junction held 6 bases outside the gene matches. The CDR3 totals 14 residues. CDR3 protein: CASLRGQGSDTQYF. CDR3 in DNA: TGTGCCAGCCTCCGGGGACAGGGGTCAGATACGCAGTATTTT.

This clonotype was seen at least ten times. J is TRBJ2-6 and V is TRBV4-1; D is perhaps TRBD1 (5 bases). Germline V gene sequence: CDR1 MGHRA, CDR2 YSYEKL. The CDR3 extends over 17 amino acids. The germline V and J ends were trimmed by 5 bases and 4 bases, with 18 bases remaining between them. As DNA, the CDR3 is TGCGCCAGCAGCTATCAACCTCAGGGTGCGGGGGCCAACGTCCTGACTTTC. This sequence encodes CASSYQPQGAGANVLTF.

The chain links TRBV15 to TRBJ2-7; D may correspond to TRBD1 or TRBD2 (5 bases each). Trimming took off 2 bases at V and 5 bases at J, with 22 bases between the two ends. This CDR3 region has 17 residues. Germline V gene lookup returns CDR1 LNHNV and CDR2 YYDKDF (reference sequence). The CDR3 DNA reads as TGTGCCACCAGCAGAACCAAGCCCGGGACCATCCGACACGAGCAGTACTTC. Protein: CATSRTKPGTIRHEQYF.

V and J are TRBV6-5 and TRBJ1-1; D is unclear. This CDR3 has 12 amino acids. Between the trimmed V and J ends, which lost 6 bases and 11 bases, there was a span of 16 bases. Germline V lookup: CDR1 MNHEY, CDR2 SVGAGI. This CDR3 reads CASSYTSGAAFF. CDR3 nucleotide sequence: TGTGCCAGCAGCTACACTAGCGGCGCGGCTTTCTTT.

In its sample, this clonotype is medium-sized (0.01 to 0.1%). The chain carries TRBV29-1 and TRBJ2-6; 8 bases fit TRBD1. The length of the CDR3 is 14 residues. The trim removed 6 bases at V and 3 bases at J, leaving 4 bases unmatched. The germline CDR1 and CDR2 sequences are SQVTM and ANQGSEA. CDR3 sequence reads: CSVEQGDGANVLTF. The CDR3 bases are TGCAGCGTGGAACAGGGGGATGGGGCCAACGTCCTGACTTTC.

The sample holds many counts of this clonotype. The rearrangement links TRBV13 to TRBJ2-7; TRBD2 is a possible D gene (5 bases). The germline V and J ends were trimmed by 1 base and 5 bases, with 9 bases remaining between them. The CDR3 runs 13 residues. Germline CDR1 reads PRHDT; CDR2 reads FYEKMQ (reference sequence). CDR3 sequence: CASSLVPGDEQYF. The CDR3, as DNA: TGTGCCAGCAGCTTAGTACCCGGGGACGAGCAGTACTTC.

This clonotype was counted only a few times. The chain is built from TRBV3-1 and TRBJ2-1; no clear D gene. The CDR3 sequence is 12 residues long. Germline-derived CDR1 and CDR2 are LGHDT and YNNKEL (reference sequence). The V end was cut by 2 bases, the J end by 9 bases, with 8 bases between. The DNA of the CDR3 is TGTGCCAGCAGCCAATTGAGTCGTGAGCAGTTCTTC. Translation: CASSQLSREQFF.

This clonotype has ten or more counts. This chain uses TRBV20-1 with TRBJ2-2; 9 bases agree with TRBD2. V was pared by 6 bases and J by 2 bases, with 4 bases of the junction left unmatched. The CDR3 runs 14 residues. CDR1 is DFQATT, CDR2 SNEGSKA, per germline (reference sequence). The CDR3 DNA reads TGCAGTGCCCTAGCGGGGTTCAACACCGGGGAGCTGTTTTTT. Translating it yields CSALAGFNTGELFF.